These 22 T cell receptor beta chains were sequenced from one sample in a study of CD8+ T cells in alopecia areata. RNA, once extracted, was reverse transcribed into cDNA for use as the sequencing template. TCRdb keeps only in-frame clones here, not all; method: immunoSEQ multiplex PCR. Of 150,000 to 200,000 clones detected, over 50% appear once; the ten largest clones hold roughly 14%. This sample comprised CD4+ T cells sorted from blood, obtained at week 0. The receptors stem from a human donor with alopecia areata.

J is TRBJ2-2 and V is TRBV5-1, with D possibly matching TRBD1 (5 bases). The CDR3 has 14 amino acids. Between the trimmed V and J ends, which lost 2 bases and 6 bases, there was a span of 11 bases. Germline CDR1 reads SGHRS; CDR2 reads YFSETQ. This CDR3 reads CASSLSGPPGELFF. The DNA of the CDR3 is TGCGCCAGCAGCTTATCAGGGCCCCCCGGGGAGCTGTTTTTT.

This chain uses TRBV6-6 with TRBJ1-4, with 9 bases matching TRBD1. CDR3 length: 15 residues. From germline, CDR1 is MNHNY and CDR2 SVGAGI (reference sequence). V lost 0 bases, J lost 4 bases, and 0 bases stayed unmatched. The chain's CDR3 is CASSYSGQGNEKLFF. The CDR3 DNA sequence: TGTGCCAGCAGTTACTCGGGACAGGGTAATGAAAAACTGTTTTTT.

This CDR3 is CSVGGPGQLEAFF. CDR3 bases: TGCAGCGTTGGGGGTCCGGGACAGCTTGAAGCTTTCTTT. The V gene is TRBV29-1, the J gene TRBJ1-1; TRBD1 agrees at 7 bases. Germline CDR1 and CDR2: SQVTM and ANQGSEA. V gave up 4 bases and J gave up 7 bases; unmatched junction bases: 9. CDR3 size: 13 residues.

The chain recombines TRBV30 with TRBJ2-1, with 9 bases lining up with TRBD2. V dropped 5 bases and J dropped 0; count of bases not matched to a gene: 23. The CDR3 runs to 21 residues. Germline V gives CDR1 GTSNPN, CDR2 SVGIG (reference sequence). Here the CDR3 reads CAWPGYSGGERAPNSYNEQFF. The DNA for the CDR3 is TGTGCCTGGCCGGGCTATAGCGGGGGTGAACGCGCTCCAAACTCCTACAATGAGCAGTTCTTC.

This clone was observed at least ten times. The genes are TRBV18 and TRBJ2-4; possibly TRBD1 or TRBD2 for D (5 bases each). The CDR3 is made up of 14 amino acids. V lost 2 bases and J 4 bases, leaving 9 bases between the germline ends. In germline, CDR1 is KGHSH, CDR2 LQKENI. The CDR3 bases are TGTGCCAGCTCACCAGGGACCGAAAAAAACATTCAGTACTTC. This gives the protein CASSPGTEKNIQYF.

This clone was counted only a few times. The rearrangement uses TRBV25-1 and TRBJ2-5, with D unresolved. Germline V CDR1 and CDR2: MGHDK, SYGVNS. V was shortened by 4 bases and J by 0 bases, with 12 bases between the two germline ends. The CDR3 sequence is 15 residues long. The CDR3 reads CASSGRQPYQETQYF. CDR3 sequence (DNA): TGTGCCAGCAGTGGTCGGCAGCCATACCAAGAGACCCAGTACTTC.

The chain employs TRBV6-5 and TRBJ1-2; D might be TRBD1 (5 bases). V was trimmed by 3 bases and J by 8 bases, leaving 10 bases between them. The CDR3 is 12 amino acids. Looked up from germline, CDR1 is MNHEY and CDR2 is SVGAGI. CDR3 in amino acids: CASSYQGRGYTF. The CDR3 DNA reads TGTGCCAGCAGTTATCAGGGTCGAGGCTACACCTTC.

This clone was picked up a small number of times. The gene calls are TRBV5-1 and TRBJ1-1; D unclear. CDR3 length: 13 amino acids. Looked up from germline, CDR1 is SGHRS and CDR2 is YFSETQ. V lost 4 bases to trimming and J lost 11 bases, with 18 bases between them. This CDR3 reads CASSPPGRLGAFF. In DNA, the CDR3 is TGCGCCAGCAGCCCCCCCGGGAGACTGGGGGCTTTCTTT.

J is TRBJ2-7 and V is TRBV29-1; the D call may be TRBD1 or TRBD2 (5 bases each). Trimming removed 3 bases at V and 5 bases at J, with 17 bases between. Per germline, CDR1 SQVTM and CDR2 ANQGSEA. The CDR3 totals 14 residues. The CDR3 spells CSVDRGATFDEQYF. The DNA of the CDR3 is TGCAGCGTTGATCGAGGGGCGACGTTTGACGAGCAGTACTTC.

Regarding this clone: A single base separates this from a much larger clone, so it may be a read error. The rearrangement links TRBV11-3 to TRBJ2-2; 10 bases map to TRBD1. V lost 4 bases, J lost 4 bases, and 3 bases stayed unmatched. CDR3 length: 15 residues. Looked up from germline, CDR1 is SGHNT and CDR2 is YENEEA. CDR3 sequence: CASSSDRGPTGELFF. The DNA of the CDR3 is TGTGCCAGCAGCTCTGACAGGGGGCCCACCGGGGAGCTGTTTTTT.

The chain has TRBV23-1 and TRBJ1-5; D gene unclear. TRBV23-1 is placed among ORFs of uncertain function. The CDR3 has 15 residues. Trimming stripped 1 base from V and 3 bases from J, with 10 bases between. The CDR3 nucleotides are TGCGCCAGCAGTCAATTCGGACCGGTCAATCAGCCCCAGCATTTT. Its translation: CASSQFGPVNQPQHF.

This clone appeared a few times. This rearrangement joins TRBV5-1 to TRBJ1-5; tentatively, D is TRBD1 (5 bases). This CDR3 is 17 amino acids long. V gave up 0 bases and J gave up 6 bases, with 19 bases separating them. CDR1 is SGHRS and CDR2 is YFSETQ in the germline V gene. CDR3 in DNA: TGCGCCAGCAGCTTGGGAGAAAGCAGGGCTGGAGGTCAGCCCCAGCATTTT. This sequence encodes CASSLGESRAGGQPQHF.

This sequence joins TRBV25-1 and TRBJ2-5; D might be TRBD1 (5 bases). The CDR3 consists of 16 residues. V was shortened by 1 base and J by 1 base, with 13 bases between the two germline ends. Germline V gene lookup returns CDR1 MGHDK and CDR2 SYGVNS. CDR3 coding DNA: TGTGCCAGCAGTGAATCCACAGGTCGGAGCCAAGAGACCCAGTACTTC. It translates to CASSESTGRSQETQYF.

This clone was observed a handful of times. The chain carries TRBV29-1 and TRBJ2-7; D is perhaps TRBD2 (5 bases). In germline, CDR1 is SQVTM, CDR2 ANQGSEA. Trimming pared 4 bases from V and 6 bases from J, leaving 10 bases between. The CDR3 consists of 11 residues. Here the CDR3 reads CSVGGRPEQYF. DNA for the CDR3: TGCAGCGTTGGAGGGAGACCCGAGCAGTACTTC.

This chain connects TRBV7-8 to TRBJ2-5; possible D gene TRBD2, 6 bases. V lost 2 bases to trimming and J lost 5 bases, with 21 bases between them. The CDR3 has 17 residues. CDR1 is SGHVS, CDR2 FQNEAQ, per germline. DNA of the CDR3: TGTGCCAGCAGCTTACTGGTCCTCGGGGGTGGATTGGAGACCCAGTACTTC. Protein: CASSLLVLGGGLETQYF.

The chain uses TRBV2 and TRBJ2-2; 8 positions match TRBD2. CDR1 and CDR2 (germline): SNHLY, FYNNEI. The CDR3 runs 15 residues. After removal of 3 bases from V and 8 bases from J, the junction contained 8 bases not matched to a gene. The CDR3 DNA is TGTGCCAGCAGTGATGGGACTAGACCCGGGGGGGAGCTGTTTTTT. Translated: CASSDGTRPGGELFF. Using reference TRBV2 and TRBJ2-2 for the parts outside the CDR3, the full variable domain is EPEVTQTPSHQVTQMGQEVILRCVPISNHLYFYWYRQILGQKVEFLVSFYNNEISEKSEIFDDQFSVERPDGSNFTLKIRSTKLEDSAMYFCASSDGTRPGGELFFGEGSRLTVL.

The CDR3 is CASSLAAGTEAFF. The CDR3, as DNA: TGTGCCAGCAGCTTAGCGGCGGGCACTGAAGCTTTCTTT. The rearrangement joins TRBV7-9 to TRBJ1-1; the D is unclear. CDR1 is SEHNR and CDR2 is FQNEAQ in the germline V gene (reference sequence). V shed 0 bases and J shed 4 bases, with 6 bases lying between them. The CDR3 consists of 13 residues.

This chain connects TRBV5-1 to TRBJ2-7; D not resolved. Germline V CDR1 and CDR2: SGHRS, YFSETQ. This CDR3 has 11 amino acids. V dropped 1 base and J dropped 3 bases, with 2 bases sitting between them. CDR3 sequence (DNA): TGCGCCAGCAGCTTGAACTACGAGCAGTACTTC. Its protein is CASSLNYEQYF. The full variable domain, completed using reference TRBV5-1 and TRBJ2-7, is KAGVTQTPRYLIKTRGQQVTLSCSPISGHRSVSWYQQTPGQGLQFLFEYFSETQRNKGNFPGRFSGRQFSNSRSEMNVSTLELGDSALYLCASSLNYEQYFGPGTRLTVT.

This clone was seen a few times. The chain recombines TRBV4-1 with TRBJ2-3, with D perhaps being TRBD1 or TRBD2 (5 bases each). Trimming removed 0 bases at V and 8 bases at J, with 12 bases between. The CDR3 contains 14 residues. Germline V CDR1 and CDR2: MGHRA, YSYEKL. CDR3 coding DNA: TGCGCCAGCAGCCAAGAGAGGGATGGGGGTACGCAGTATTTT. Translated: CASSQERDGGTQYF.

CDR3 residues: CASSSTGTYEQYF. CDR3 DNA: TGCGCCAGCAGCTCGACGGGGACCTACGAGCAGTACTTC. The J gene is TRBJ2-7, the V gene TRBV5-1, with D perhaps matching TRBD2 (5 bases). Trimming cost V 3 bases and J 2 bases, with 9 bases left between them. Germline V gene data show CDR1 as SGHRS and CDR2 as YFSETQ. This CDR3 spans 13 amino acids.

This clone was counted between two and nine times. The chain has TRBV27 and TRBJ1-5, with TRBD1 matching over 8 bases. With 5 bases clipped from V and 7 bases from J, the junction kept 13 bases outside the gene matches. Germline V gene lookup returns CDR1 MNHEY and CDR2 SMNVEV (reference sequence). This CDR3 region has 16 residues. The CDR3 DNA sequence: TGTGCCAGCAGTGGGTTGTGGACAGGGAGTGCGCAGCCCCAGCATTTT. Its protein product is CASSGLWTGSAQPQHF.

The rearrangement joins TRBV29-1 to TRBJ1-3; D uncertain. Trimming took 6 bases from V and 0 from J, leaving 12 bases between them. In germline, CDR1 is SQVTM, CDR2 ANQGSEA. CDR3 size: 14 residues. CDR3: CSVSEGDSGNTIYF. As DNA, the CDR3 is TGCAGCGTATCGGAGGGCGACTCTGGAAACACCATATATTTT. Full variable domain (outside the CDR3, taken from reference TRBV29-1 and TRBJ1-3): SAVISQKPSRDICQRGTSLTIQCQVDSQVTMMFWYRQQPGQSLTLIATANQGSEATYESGFVIDKFPISRPNLTFSTLTVSNMSPEDSSIYLCSVSEGDSGNTIYFGEGSWLTVV.